These 15 T cell receptor beta chains were all obtained from the same sample, sequenced in a study of PD-1 blockade in mismatch repair-deficient tumors. Repertoires were generated with immunoSEQ multiplex PCR, while TCRdb's copy carries only in-frame clones and drops some. The sample has 120,000 or so clones; about nine tenths are singletons. The specimen comprised peripheral blood, sampled 72 weeks after starting pembrolizumab. The origin of the receptors is an adult with mismatch repair-deficient cancer.

The chain recombines TRBV6-6 with TRBJ2-7; 7 positions agree with TRBD1. After removal of 5 bases from V and 3 bases from J, the junction contained 10 bases not matched to a gene. The germline CDR1 and CDR2 sequences are MNHNY and SVGAGI (reference sequence). The CDR3 runs 15 residues. CDR3 in DNA: TGTGCCAGCAGTCCAGGGACAGTCTCCTACTACGAGCAGTACTTC. Its protein is CASSPGTVSYYEQYF.

The chain carries TRBV27 and TRBJ2-2; TRBD2 might be the D (5 bases). The ends were cut back, 5 bases at V and 12 bases at J, with 28 bases in the middle. CDR3 length: 17 residues. Germline assignment: CDR1 MNHEY and CDR2 SMNVEV (reference sequence). The CDR3 DNA is TGTGCCAGCAGTGGTCGTGGGCTGCTAGCCCAGACAACCAAGCTGTTTTTT. The encoded protein is CASSGRGLLAQTTKLFF.

The rearrangement joins TRBV7-9 to TRBJ2-7, with TRBD1 matching over 8 bases. Unmatched junction bases numbered 7, after V lost 8 bases and J lost 4 bases. Germline loops: CDR1 SEHNR, CDR2 FQNEAQ (reference sequence). The CDR3 is made up of 13 amino acids. The CDR3 spells CASSGQESYEQYF. In DNA form, the CDR3 reads TGTGCCAGCTCGGGACAGGAGAGTTACGAGCAGTACTTC.

With respect to this clone: Sequence at one end of the junction differs from germline and may be a read error. The V gene is TRBV11-3, the J gene TRBJ2-7; the D gene is possibly TRBD1 (6 bases). From germline, CDR1 is SGHNT and CDR2 YENEEA. The CDR3 extends over 16 amino acids. CDR3 sequence: CASSLSHGTPSDEQYF. CDR3 sequence (DNA): TGTGCCAGCAGCTTGAGCCACGGGACACCCTCCGACGAGCAGTACTTC. The complete variable domain, with remaining parts taken from reference TRBV11-3 and TRBJ2-7, reads EAGVVQSPRYKIIEKKQPVAFWCNPISGHNTLYWYLQNLGQGPELLIRYENEEAVDDSQLPKDRFSAERLKGVDSTLKIQPAELGDSAVYLCASSLSHGTPSDEQYFGPGTRLTVT.

This chain uses TRBV6-5 with TRBJ2-3; maybe TRBD2 (5 bases). The CDR3 sequence is 14 residues long. Germline CDR1 is MNHEY and CDR2 is SVGAGI. V was cut by 5 bases and J by 4 bases, with 13 bases left in between. The CDR3 region has the DNA TGTGCCAGCAGTCCCGCCGGGGTCTCAGATACGCAGTATTTT. This sequence encodes CASSPAGVSDTQYF.

The gene calls are TRBV7-9 and TRBJ1-4; no clear D. With 4 bases removed from V and 8 bases from J, the gap between germline ends came to 14 bases. The CDR3 length is 14 residues. The germline V gene encodes CDR1 SEHNR and CDR2 FQNEAQ (reference sequence). CDR3 bases: TGTGCCAGCAGCTACGGACCAGATAAGGAAAAACTGTTTTTT. It specifies CASSYGPDKEKLFF.

The V gene is TRBV4-1, the J gene TRBJ2-3; 12 bases agree with TRBD2. CDR1 and CDR2 from the germline V gene are MGHRA and YSYEKL. V was pared by 0 bases and J by 2 bases, with 6 bases of the junction left unmatched. The CDR3 has 18 amino acids. The CDR3 sequence: CASSQELAGGLYTDTQYF. The CDR3 DNA reads TGCGCCAGCAGCCAAGAACTAGCGGGAGGACTTTACACAGATACGCAGTATTTT.

CDR3 region: CASSPPSPRQGTYEQYF. CDR3 sequence (DNA): TGTGCCAGCAGCCCACCCTCCCCCCGGCAGGGTACCTACGAGCAGTACTTC. This rearrangement joins TRBV5-4 to TRBJ2-7, with a weak D call TRBD1 (5 bases). V lost 4 bases and J 2 bases, leaving 22 bases between the germline ends. Germline V gives CDR1 SGHNT, CDR2 YYREEE (reference sequence). The CDR3 spans 17 residues.

The V gene is TRBV29-1, the J gene TRBJ2-3, with D uncertain. V was clipped by 0 bases and J by 9 bases, with 10 bases between them. The CDR3 consists of 12 residues. Per germline, CDR1 SQVTM and CDR2 ANQGSEA. CDR3 region: CSVEDIGDTQYF. CDR3 sequence (DNA): TGCAGCGTTGAAGATATAGGAGACACGCAGTATTTT.

This CDR3 is CASSSETSGSVYEQYF. The DNA for the CDR3 is TGTGCCAGCAGTTCTGAGACTAGCGGGAGTGTTTACGAGCAGTACTTC. V and J are TRBV28 and TRBJ2-7, with 12 bases fitting TRBD2. Germline V gives CDR1 MDHEN, CDR2 SYDVKM. The V and J ends lost 4 bases and 4 bases, in that order; junction bases with no gene match: 8. The CDR3 has 16 residues.

This chain uses TRBV19 with TRBJ2-7, with D tentatively TRBD1 (7 bases). Germline CDR1 reads LNHDA; CDR2 reads SQIVND (reference sequence). V lost 1 base, J lost 6 bases, and 13 bases lay in between. The CDR3 is made up of 14 amino acids. This CDR3 reads CASSIAAGGSEQYF. Here the CDR3 DNA reads TGTGCCAGTAGTATAGCGGCAGGGGGGTCCGAGCAGTACTTC.

In its sample, this clone was seen once. The chain couples TRBV10-3 to TRBJ2-1; D is perhaps TRBD2 (5 bases). Trimming shortened V by 6 bases and J by 4 bases, and 22 bases separated the two germline ends. From germline, CDR1 is ENHRY and CDR2 SYGVKD. There are 17 residues in the CDR3. DNA for the CDR3: TGTGCCATCAGAAGAGAGGGTCACCCCGTATTTTACAATGAGCAGTTCTTC. Translating gives CAIRREGHPVFYNEQFF.

This sequence joins TRBV11-3 and TRBJ2-3, with D unclear. The V and J ends lost 2 bases and 2 bases respectively, with 8 bases between them. The CDR3 consists of 14 residues. Germline-derived CDR1 and CDR2 are SGHNT and YENEEA. The CDR3 DNA follows: TGTGCCAGCAGCTTATATCCAACCACAGATACGCAGTATTTT. Protein sequence: CASSLYPTTDTQYF.

This clone was observed a few times. V usage is TRBV27 and J usage is TRBJ2-7; TRBD1 matches 10 bases. CDR1 MNHEY and CDR2 SMNVEV come from the germline V gene (reference sequence). Unmatched junction bases numbered 4, after V lost 5 bases and J lost 3 bases. The CDR3 has 14 residues. As DNA, the CDR3 is TGTGCCAGCAGTCTTGGGACAGGGGTCTACGAGCAGTACTTC. This translates into CASSLGTGVYEQYF.

This sequence joins TRBV11-2 and TRBJ2-3; D call uncertain. V shed 0 bases and J shed 2 bases, with 6 bases lying between them. This CDR3 comprises 14 residues. Germline CDR1 SGHAT, CDR2 FQNNGV. This CDR3 reads CASSLELLTDTQYF. The CDR3 DNA follows: TGTGCCAGCAGCTTAGAACTCCTCACAGATACGCAGTATTTT.